This T cell receptor (beta chain) was captured by sequencing in a study of spatial heterogeneity in lung cancer. General observations from the study: Counts of expanded intratumoral alpha and beta TCRs tracked tumor mutation counts.

Specified time point: sample taken at primary tumor resection. Germline loops: CDR1 SGHTA, CDR2 FQGNSA. This CDR3 spans 15 amino acids. Trimming cost V 1 base and J 7 bases, with 16 bases left between them. In this sample, this clonotype is medium-sized. Its cognate antigen is unknown. TCRdb itself ran the 5' RACE reads through MiXCR, one entry per CDR3 protein. The sample contains 8,000 or so distinct CDR3 sequences, approximately 6.8% of which appear only once. The TCR was taken from a male donor with early-stage non-small cell lung cancer. Material: lung tumor tissue, obtained at surgery. The chain recombines TRBV7-2 with TRBJ1-1; perhaps TRBD1 as D (6 bases). The CDR3 DNA reads as TGTGCCAGCAGCTTAGATACAGGGACTTTGGGTGAAGCTTTCTTT. It translates to CASSLDTGTLGEAFF.